Presented here are 30 T cell receptor beta chains from one specimen sequenced in a study of cytomegalovirus exposure and HLA in healthy donors. PCR amplification relied on 60 Vbeta primers (plus 13 Jbeta primers). Sequenced by immunoSEQ multiplex PCR; TCRdb stores in-frame clones only, minus some. Altogether 150,000 to 200,000 clones are present, 60% to 80% being singletons, with the ten largest covering 5% to 7%. The sequencing sample was made of PBMCs. The receptors derive from a man aged 35 to 55 in good health and CMV-seropositive.

The chain employs TRBV18 and TRBJ2-7; TRBD2 is a possible D gene (5 bases). Germline V CDR1 and CDR2: KGHSH, LQKENI. Trimming cost V 3 bases and J 7 bases, with 13 bases left between them. The CDR3 runs to 13 residues. The CDR3 coding sequence is TGTGCCAGCTCACCCGTCCGGGGTGGGGAGCAGTACTTC. It is translated as CASSPVRGGEQYF.

The genes are TRBV7-8 and TRBJ2-1; 9 positions match TRBD2. The CDR3 totals 18 residues. Germline lookup yields CDR1 SGHVS and CDR2 FQNEAQ. The J segment lost 8 bases and the V segment lost 0 bases, leaving 14 bases of the junction unmatched. This CDR3 reads CASSLAHRAGGDFDEQFF. The CDR3 coding sequence is TGTGCCAGCAGCTTAGCCCACAGGGCGGGAGGGGATTTCGATGAGCAGTTCTTC. Drawing the rest from reference TRBV7-8 and TRBJ2-1, the complete variable domain is GAGVSQSPRYKVAKRGQDVALRCDPISGHVSLFWYQQALGQGPEFLTYFQNEAQLDKSGLPSDRFFAERPEGSVSTLKIQRTQQEDSAVYLCASSLAHRAGGDFDEQFFGPGTRLTVL.

This clone was seen once. The rearrangement joins TRBV6-5 to TRBJ1-4; 10 bases match TRBD1. There are 16 residues in the CDR3. Germline CDR1 is MNHEY and CDR2 is SVGAGI. V shed 2 bases, J shed 6 bases, and the junction held 6 bases outside the gene matches. CDR3 bases: TGTGCCAGCAGTTACCTGACCGGGACAGGGGATGAAAAACTGTTTTTT. Translated: CASSYLTGTGDEKLFF.

On this clone itself: A junction boundary mismatches the germline segment, possibly from a read error. V is TRBV9 and J is TRBJ2-7, with 9 bases matching TRBD1. Looked up from germline, CDR1 is SGDLS and CDR2 is YYNGEE. CDR3 length: 15 residues. CDR3 region: CAGSVDGTGNYEQYF. As DNA, the CDR3 is TGTGCCGGCAGCGTAGATGGGACAGGGAACTACGAGCAGTACTTC.

Only one count was recorded for this clone. J is TRBJ2-2 and V is TRBV7-8; tentative D call: TRBD2 (6 bases). Per the germline V gene, CDR1 is SGHVS and CDR2 is FQNEAQ. CDR3 length: 16 residues. Trimming stripped 2 bases from V and 1 base from J, with 11 bases between. The CDR3 DNA sequence: TGTGCCAGCAGCTTAAGACTAGTTGGGAACACCGGGGAGCTGTTTTTT. It encodes CASSLRLVGNTGELFF.

The table lists this clone with a few counts. The chain carries TRBV6-1 and TRBJ2-1, with a tentative D call TRBD1 (5 bases). The V and J ends lost 7 bases and 3 bases respectively, with 7 bases between them. The germline V gene encodes CDR1 MNHNS and CDR2 SASEGT. This CDR3 region has 12 residues. The CDR3 spells CASTGFYNEQFF. CDR3 DNA sequence: TGTGCCAGCACAGGGTTCTACAATGAGCAGTTCTTC.

The rearrangement uses TRBV7-9 and TRBJ1-1; weak D call: TRBD1 (6 bases). The V and J ends lost 4 bases and 0 bases respectively, with 12 bases between them. CDR1 SEHNR and CDR2 FQNEAQ come from the germline V gene (reference sequence). The CDR3 covers 15 residues. CDR3 sequence reads: CASSSSDRLNTEAFF. The CDR3 DNA reads TGTGCCAGCAGCTCGAGCGACAGGCTGAACACTGAAGCTTTCTTT. The complete variable domain, with remaining parts taken from reference TRBV7-9 and TRBJ1-1, reads DTGVSQNPRHKITKRGQNVTFRCDPISEHNRLYWYRQTLGQGPEFLTYFQNEAQLEKSRLLSDRFSAERPKGSFSTLEIQRTEQGDSAMYLCASSSSDRLNTEAFFGQGTRLTVV.

The chain carries TRBV5-1 and TRBJ2-1; possible D gene TRBD1, 5 bases. Between the trimmed V and J ends, which lost 4 bases and 0 bases, there was a span of 14 bases. Germline CDR1 is SGHRS and CDR2 is YFSETQ. This CDR3 spans 16 amino acids. The CDR3 coding sequence is TGCGCCAGCAGCCGTAGAGAGGACAACTCCTACAATGAGCAGTTCTTC. Its protein product is CASSRREDNSYNEQFF.

This chain joins TRBV10-1 and TRBJ2-7, with TRBD2 identical over 10 bases. Germline V gene data show CDR1 as WNHNN and CDR2 as SYGVQD (reference sequence). CDR3 length equals 16 residues. J lost 2 bases, V lost 2 bases, and 6 bases had no gene match. In DNA form, the CDR3 reads TGCGCCAGCAGTGAGGGAACCGGGACTAGCGCCTACGAGCAGTACTTC. The encoded protein is CASSEGTGTSAYEQYF.

The table lists this clone with a few counts. This chain uses TRBV11-1 with TRBJ2-5, with 9 bases fitting TRBD1. CDR1 and CDR2 from the germline V gene are SGHAT and FQDESV (reference sequence). J gave up 5 bases and V 3 bases, and 4 bases lay outside the gene matches. This CDR3 region has 14 residues. In DNA form, the CDR3 reads TGTGCCAGCAGCTTTACCGGACAGGGGGAGACCCAGTACTTC. Encoded protein: CASSFTGQGETQYF.

This rearrangement joins TRBV27 to TRBJ2-7, with 8 bases fitting TRBD1. V lost 6 bases and J lost 2; bases outside the gene matches: 6. CDR1 is MNHEY and CDR2 is SMNVEV in the germline V gene (reference sequence). The CDR3 is made up of 14 amino acids. CDR3: CASRRDRLAYEQYF. In DNA form, the CDR3 reads TGTGCCAGCAGACGGGACAGGCTGGCCTACGAGCAGTACTTC.

This clone was detected a few times. V gene TRBV7-8 combines with J gene TRBJ1-5; unclear D gene. In germline, CDR1 is SGHVS, CDR2 FQNEAQ. Deletions cut 3 bases from V and 1 base from J, with 7 bases between. The CDR3 is 14 amino acids. This chain's CDR3 is CASSFSGSNQPQHF. In nucleotides, the CDR3 is TGTGCCAGCAGCTTTTCAGGCAGCAATCAGCCCCAGCATTTT.

The V and J genes are TRBV29-1 and TRBJ2-7; D not resolved. Trimming pared 4 bases from V and 0 bases from J, leaving 13 bases between. CDR1 SQVTM and CDR2 ANQGSEA come from the germline V gene. The CDR3 sequence is 14 residues long. The CDR3, as DNA: TGCAGCGTTGGCCGCGGCCTAGACTCCTACGAGCAGTACTTC. It is translated as CSVGRGLDSYEQYF.

The genes are TRBV20-1 and TRBJ1-1; D remains unclear. From germline, CDR1 is DFQATT and CDR2 SNEGSKA (reference sequence). V was pared by 6 bases and J by 2 bases, with 7 bases between. The CDR3 has 11 amino acids. Here the CDR3 DNA reads TGCAGTGCATCAACAAACACTGAAGCTTTCTTT. Encoded protein: CSASTNTEAFF.

The chain links TRBV29-1 to TRBJ2-5; 8 nucleotides match TRBD2. The CDR3 loop spans 12 amino acids. The V gene's germline CDR1 is SQVTM and CDR2 ANQGSEA. V gave up 7 bases and J gave up 5 bases; unmatched junction bases: 6. The CDR3 here is CSALGGVETQYF. The DNA of the CDR3 is TGCAGCGCCCTCGGGGGGGTGGAGACCCAGTACTTC.

The chain carries TRBV27 and TRBJ1-1; TRBD1 matches 9 bases. The ends lost 3 bases at V and 11 bases at J; junction bases unmatched: 13. The CDR3 totals 15 residues. Germline-derived CDR1 and CDR2 are MNHEY and SMNVEV (reference sequence). CDR3: CASSFGGLGTGIAFF. CDR3 sequence (DNA): TGTGCCAGCAGTTTCGGGGGGTTGGGGACAGGGATCGCTTTCTTT.

This clone was detected only a few times. This sequence joins TRBV19 and TRBJ2-1; maybe TRBD2 (5 bases). This CDR3 region has 15 residues. CDR1 is LNHDA, CDR2 SQIVND, per germline (reference sequence). Trimming shortened V by 5 bases and J by 7 bases, and 18 bases separated the two germline ends. CDR3 region: CASSLRTLTQNEQFF. For the CDR3, the DNA is TGTGCCAGTAGTCTCAGGACTCTGACTCAGAATGAGCAGTTCTTC.

This clone showed up just a few times. This chain links TRBV5-1 with TRBJ2-6; D is undetermined. The germline V gene encodes CDR1 SGHRS and CDR2 YFSETQ. Trimming pared 3 bases from V and 0 bases from J, leaving 4 bases between. The CDR3 sequence is 14 residues long. CDR3 loop: CASSSISGANVLTF. The CDR3, as DNA: TGCGCCAGCAGCTCCATCTCTGGGGCCAACGTCCTGACTTTC.

The CDR3 loop is CASRPSYGYTF. In DNA, the CDR3 is TGTGCCAGCAGACCGAGCTATGGCTACACCTTC. V gene TRBV6-1 combines with J gene TRBJ1-2, with unresolved D. CDR3 size: 11 residues. V gave up 6 bases and J gave up 4 bases, with 6 bases separating them. Per germline, CDR1 MNHNS and CDR2 SASEGT.

This clone was seen only a few times. The chain employs TRBV19 and TRBJ1-5; TRBD1 might be the D (5 bases). The CDR3 totals 17 residues. The V and J ends lost 7 bases and 0 bases respectively, with 19 bases between them. The germline gives CDR1 LNHDA, CDR2 SQIVND (reference sequence). CDR3 sequence: CASMGRGGRNSNQPQHF. CDR3 nucleotide sequence: TGTGCCAGTATGGGGAGGGGCGGACGGAATAGCAATCAGCCCCAGCATTTT.

This rearrangement joins TRBV18 to TRBJ1-4; a weak D match, TRBD1 (5 bases). The germline gives CDR1 KGHSH, CDR2 LQKENI. The V and J ends lost 4 bases and 8 bases respectively, with 11 bases between them. The CDR3 runs to 13 residues. CDR3 protein: CASSRGQGEKLFF. The CDR3 region has the DNA TGTGCCAGCTCACGGGGCCAAGGAGAAAAACTGTTTTTT.

This clone was picked up a small number of times. The sample contains more than one DNA sequence encoding this CDR3. This sequence joins TRBV27 and TRBJ1-5; 7 bases fit TRBD1. The junction had 2 bases not matched to a gene; V was cut back by 3 bases and J by 0 bases. The germline CDR1 and CDR2 sequences are MNHEY and SMNVEV (reference sequence). This CDR3 is built from 15 residues. As DNA, the CDR3 is TGTGCCAGCAGTTTGGGACAGCGTAGCAATCAGCCCCAGCATTTT. Translated, it gives CASSLGQRSNQPQHF.

The chain is built from TRBV19 and TRBJ1-3; maybe TRBD1 (6 bases). Germline V CDR1 and CDR2: LNHDA, SQIVND (reference sequence). V was pared by 3 bases and J by 0 bases, with 9 bases between. This CDR3 comprises 15 residues. CDR3 amino acids: CASSILTGSGNTIYF. The CDR3 DNA reads as TGTGCCAGTAGTATTCTGACAGGCTCTGGAAACACCATATATTTT.

This clone was seen more than once but under ten times. The rearrangement uses TRBV19 and TRBJ1-2; tentative D call: TRBD1 (5 bases). V was clipped by 1 base and J by 7 bases, with 13 bases between them. CDR1 LNHDA and CDR2 SQIVND come from the germline V gene (reference sequence). The CDR3 totals 14 residues. The CDR3 nucleotides read TGTGCCAGTAGTATAGCGCAGGGACTCTCTGGCTACACCTTC. Translated: CASSIAQGLSGYTF.

The rearrangement uses TRBV11-2 and TRBJ2-7; 10 bases are shared with TRBD2. Germline values: CDR1 SGHAT, CDR2 FQNNGV. V gave up 5 bases and J gave up 4 bases; unmatched junction bases: 17. This CDR3 comprises 18 residues. CDR3 DNA sequence: TGTGCCAGCAGCCGAAAAACCGCCGCTAGCGGGAGCCTTTACGAGCAGTACTTC. Its translation is CASSRKTAASGSLYEQYF.

The V gene is TRBV12-5, the J gene TRBJ2-3; 10 bases map to TRBD2. CDR1 is LGHNT and CDR2 is FRNRAP in the germline V gene. The CDR3 has 17 amino acids. V shed 4 bases and J 5 bases; nucleotides not matched to a gene: 12. The CDR3: CASGSRPSGSNKDTQYF. The CDR3 DNA reads TGTGCTAGTGGTTCCCGGCCTAGCGGGAGTAATAAAGATACGCAGTATTTT.

The CDR3 is CASSLAGQGAYEQYF. As DNA, the CDR3 is TGTGCCAGCAGCTTGGCGGGACAGGGGGCCTACGAGCAGTACTTC. V gene TRBV5-5 combines with J gene TRBJ2-7, with 11 bases identical to TRBD1. The germline V gene encodes CDR1 SGHKS and CDR2 YYEKEE (reference sequence). With V trimmed by 0 bases and J by 2 bases, 1 base remained unmatched. This CDR3 has 15 amino acids.

J is TRBJ1-1 and V is TRBV28, with D tentatively TRBD1 (5 bases). Per germline, CDR1 MDHEN and CDR2 SYDVKM. The V end lost 5 bases, the J end lost 6 bases, and 19 bases lay between the germline ends. This CDR3 comprises 15 residues. The DNA for the CDR3 is TGTGCCAGCAGTCCCAAGGGGCCGCTCCGCGCTGAAGCTTTCTTT. Translation gives CASSPKGPLRAEAFF.

The chain uses TRBV27 and TRBJ2-7; a possible D gene is TRBD1 (6 bases). Between the trimmed V and J ends, which lost 7 bases and 6 bases, there was a span of 19 bases. The V gene's germline CDR1 is MNHEY and CDR2 SMNVEV (reference sequence). There are 14 residues in the CDR3. The CDR3 protein is CASNTIPGQLEQYF. CDR3 DNA sequence: TGTGCCAGCAATACCATCCCAGGACAGCTCGAGCAGTACTTC.

V and J are TRBV5-1 and TRBJ2-1, with 7 bases identical to TRBD2. Germline assignment: CDR1 SGHRS and CDR2 YFSETQ. This CDR3 contains 13 residues. V was clipped by 4 bases and J by 10 bases; unmatched bases: 8. The CDR3 here is CASSPLPGGEQFF. CDR3 sequence (DNA): TGCGCCAGCAGCCCCCTCCCGGGAGGAGAGCAGTTCTTC.